Below, 32 T cell receptor beta chains from the same sample are listed, as sequenced in a study of blood T cell repertoires in COVID-19. Measured with immunoSEQ multiplex PCR; TCRdb has only the in-frame clones, and not every one. Of about 140,000 clones listed, approximately 86% are singletons. What was sequenced was peripheral blood. The receptors derive from a human donor in a cohort sampled during active COVID-19.

The genes are TRBV15 and TRBJ2-7; TRBD2 agrees at 13 bases. V lost 1 base, J lost 2 bases, and 2 bases stayed unmatched. Germline CDR1 is LNHNV and CDR2 is YYDKDF (reference sequence). This CDR3 has 16 amino acids. The CDR3 nucleotides read TGTGCCACCAGCAGAGGGGGACTAGCGGGAACCTACGAGCAGTACTTC. The encoded protein is CATSRGGLAGTYEQYF.

The rearrangement links TRBV7-3 to TRBJ2-1, with 7 positions matching TRBD1. The CDR3 is 16 residues long. The V gene's germline CDR1 is SGHTA and CDR2 FQGTGA. V lost 5 bases to trimming and J lost 3 bases; unmatched junction nucleotides: 10. The DNA for the CDR3 is TGTGCCAGCAGCCCCCATGCCAGGGGGAACTACAATGAGCAGTTCTTC. This translates into CASSPHARGNYNEQFF.

The chain employs TRBV9 and TRBJ1-2; 8 bases agree with TRBD1. The V segment lost 5 bases and the J segment 6 bases; nucleotides outside the gene matches: 12. The CDR3 is made up of 15 amino acids. Germline CDR1 SGDLS, CDR2 YYNGEE. CDR3 DNA sequence: TGTGCCAGCAGTTTAAACTGGGACAGGTTGAATGGCTACACCTTC. Amino acid sequence: CASSLNWDRLNGYTF. The entire variable domain, with the rest obtained from reference TRBV9 and TRBJ1-2, is as follows: DSGVTQTPKHLITATGQRVTLRCSPRSGDLSVYWYQQSLDQGLQFLIQYYNGEERAKGNILERFSAQQFPDLHSELNLSSLELGDSALYFCASSLNWDRLNGYTFGSGTRLTVV.

V gene TRBV3-1 (or the pseudogene TRBV3-2) combines with J gene TRBJ2-2; TRBD2 is a possible D gene (6 bases). The germline V gene encodes CDR1 LGHDT and CDR2 YNNKEL (reference sequence). This CDR3 is built from 15 residues. Trimming cost V 4 bases and J 2 bases, with 11 bases left between them. The CDR3 bases are TGTGCCAGCAGCCGCGGGACTGTTAACACCGGGGAGCTGTTTTTT. This encodes CASSRGTVNTGELFF.

This clone was seen more than once but under ten times. The chain combines TRBV5-8 with TRBJ2-7; tentatively, D is TRBD2 (5 bases). This CDR3 has 14 amino acids. Germline V gene data show CDR1 as SGHTS and CDR2 as YDEGEE. Deletions cut 4 bases from V and 2 bases from J, with 13 bases between. CDR3 coding DNA: TGTGCCAGCAGCGTACCGGGAACCACCTACGAGCAGTACTTC. Its translation: CASSVPGTTYEQYF.

The chain uses TRBV5-4 and TRBJ2-3, with 12 bases fitting TRBD2. The V gene end was trimmed by 3 bases and the J gene end by 1 base; junction bases not matched to a gene: 9. There are 18 residues in the CDR3. The V gene's germline CDR1 is SGHNT and CDR2 YYREEE (reference sequence). CDR3 amino acids: CASSSKTSGRRGTDTQYF. CDR3 sequence (DNA): TGTGCCAGCAGCTCGAAAACTAGCGGGAGGCGGGGCACAGATACGCAGTATTTT. The whole variable domain, remainder taken from reference TRBV5-4 and TRBJ2-3, is ETGVTQSPTHLIKTRGQQVTLRCSSQSGHNTVSWYQQALGQGPQFIFQYYREEENGRGNFPPRFSGLQFPNYSSELNVNALELDDSALYLCASSSKTSGRRGTDTQYFGPGTRLTVL.

This chain joins TRBV28 and TRBJ1-3, with D unresolved. This CDR3 is built from 15 residues. Trimming shortened V by 2 bases and J by 0 bases, and 8 bases separated the two germline ends. Germline-derived CDR1 and CDR2 are MDHEN and SYDVKM. The CDR3 reads CASSLNLYSGNTIYF. CDR3 coding DNA: TGTGCCAGCAGTTTAAATCTCTACTCTGGAAACACCATATATTTT. The whole variable domain, remainder taken from reference TRBV28 and TRBJ1-3, is DVKVTQSSRYLVKRTGEKVFLECVQDMDHENMFWYRQDPGLGLRLIYFSYDVKMKEKGDIPEGYSVSREKKERFSLILESASTNQTSMYLCASSLNLYSGNTIYFGEGSWLTVV.

The J gene is TRBJ2-3, the V gene TRBV4-1, with 9 bases that match TRBD2. Germline CDR1 MGHRA, CDR2 YSYEKL. The junction had 15 bases not matched to a gene; V was cut back by 4 bases and J by 7 bases. The CDR3 totals 17 residues. CDR3 region: CASSLEGTSWGLNTQYF. CDR3 sequence (DNA): TGCGCCAGCAGCCTCGAAGGGACTAGCTGGGGGTTAAATACGCAGTATTTT.

J is TRBJ2-3 and V is TRBV28; 16 nucleotides agree with TRBD2. There are 21 residues in the CDR3. In germline, CDR1 is MDHEN, CDR2 SYDVKM. V lost 2 bases, J lost 4 bases, and 15 bases stayed unmatched. The DNA of the CDR3 is TGTGCCAGCAGTTTAACCCCGGGACTAGCGGGAGGGGGTGTGGTAGCAGATACGCAGTATTTT. As protein: CASSLTPGLAGGGVVADTQYF.

V usage is TRBV5-1 and J usage is TRBJ1-2, with 11 bases identical to TRBD1. V shed 4 bases, J shed 1 base, and the junction held 3 bases outside the gene matches. The CDR3 contains 15 residues. Germline V gene data show CDR1 as SGHRS and CDR2 as YFSETQ. The CDR3 is CASSPGTGGNYGYTF. DNA for the CDR3: TGCGCCAGCAGCCCAGGGACAGGGGGTAACTATGGCTACACCTTC.

The chain has TRBV28 and TRBJ2-1; D remains ambiguous. CDR3 length equals 12 residues. Germline assignment: CDR1 MDHEN and CDR2 SYDVKM. The V end was cut by 2 bases, the J end by 3 bases, with 2 bases between. CDR3 in DNA: TGTGCCAGCAGTTTACTCTACAATGAGCAGTTCTTC. Its protein is CASSLLYNEQFF.

The chain has TRBV30 and TRBJ2-6; possible D gene TRBD2, 5 bases. V dropped 4 bases and J dropped 4 bases, with 17 bases sitting between them. Germline lookup yields CDR1 GTSNPN and CDR2 SVGIG (reference sequence). This CDR3 has 16 amino acids. CDR3: CAWTFKAPGGANVLTF. As DNA, the CDR3 is TGTGCCTGGACGTTTAAAGCCCCGGGAGGGGCCAACGTCCTGACTTTC.

The rearrangement uses TRBV5-1 and TRBJ2-7, with TRBD1 matching over 8 bases. The CDR3 covers 15 residues. Germline loops: CDR1 SGHRS, CDR2 YFSETQ. V lost 0 bases to trimming and J lost 4 bases; unmatched junction nucleotides: 6. The CDR3 DNA reads as TGCGCCAGCAGCTTGGCTAGGACAGGGATGTACGAGCAGTACTTC. As protein: CASSLARTGMYEQYF.

This clone was picked up one time. The rearrangement links TRBV7-9 to TRBJ2-3, with D possibly matching TRBD2 (6 bases). The CDR3 consists of 14 residues. Germline loops: CDR1 SEHNR, CDR2 FQNEAQ (reference sequence). V lost 3 bases and J lost 4, with 11 bases in between. For the CDR3, the DNA is TGTGCCAGCAGCTTTACAGGAGGGGCAGATACGCAGTATTTT. It encodes CASSFTGGADTQYF.

V is TRBV28 and J is TRBJ2-7, with D unclear. The V gene's germline CDR1 is MDHEN and CDR2 SYDVKM. The CDR3 sequence is 12 residues long. Trimming cost V 3 bases and J 6 bases, with 9 bases left between them. CDR3 coding DNA: TGTGCCAGCAGTTTGCAGTCCCTCGAGCAGTACTTC. Amino acid sequence: CASSLQSLEQYF.

The V gene is TRBV21-1, the J gene TRBJ2-2; the listed D gene, TRBD1, was not tested against the DNA. TRBV21-1 is a listed pseudogene. The CDR3 runs to 17 residues. This CDR3 is CASSKVPGQQNTGELFF. The DNA for the CDR3 is TGTGCCAGCAGCAAAGTTCCTGGACAGCAGAACACCGGGGAGCTGTTTTTT.

The gene calls are TRBV11-2 and TRBJ2-7; 10 positions agree with TRBD2. Trimming removed 5 bases from V and 3 bases from J; junction bases left unmatched: 10. The germline V gene has CDR1 SGHAT and CDR2 FQNNGV. CDR3 length: 16 residues. The CDR3 bases are TGTGCCAGCAGCCTACCCCAGCGGGAGGGCCTCTACGAGCAGTACTTC. Its protein is CASSLPQREGLYEQYF.

The chain couples TRBV4-1 to TRBJ2-7; 7 bases agree with TRBD2. The J segment lost 0 bases and the V segment lost 1 base, leaving 0 bases of the junction unmatched. The CDR3 is made up of 14 amino acids. Germline V gene lookup returns CDR1 MGHRA and CDR2 YSYEKL. CDR3 amino acids: CASSQGEGSYEQYF. The CDR3 nucleotides read TGCGCCAGCAGCCAAGGGGAGGGCTCCTACGAGCAGTACTTC.

This chain connects TRBV4-1 to TRBJ2-7, with 8 bases aligning to TRBD2. The length of the CDR3 is 18 residues. In germline, CDR1 is MGHRA, CDR2 YSYEKL. V lost 0 bases, J lost 2 bases, and 12 bases stayed unmatched. The CDR3 DNA is TGCGCCAGCAGCCAAGATGGGGGATTAGCGGGGCTACCCTACGAGCAGTACTTC. It translates to CASSQDGGLAGLPYEQYF.

The chain joins TRBV7-9 to TRBJ2-1, with 8 bases identical to TRBD1. Losses at the gene ends were 5 bases for V and 14 bases for J; bases not matched to a gene: 8. Germline assignment: CDR1 SEHNR and CDR2 FQNEAQ (reference sequence). The CDR3 length is 12 residues. The CDR3 spells CASSPRTGSKFF. The CDR3 bases are TGTGCCAGCAGCCCTCGGACAGGGAGTAAGTTCTTC.

This clone was seen only once. The chain has TRBV5-5 and TRBJ2-1; 15 nucleotides agree with TRBD2. The CDR3 is made up of 19 amino acids. V lost 4 bases and J lost 2; bases outside the gene matches: 10. CDR1 is SGHKS and CDR2 is YYEKEE in the germline V gene (reference sequence). The CDR3 reads CASSTGLAGGNPTYNEQFF. The CDR3 coding sequence is TGTGCCAGCAGCACGGGACTAGCGGGGGGCAACCCAACCTACAATGAGCAGTTCTTC.

This CDR3 is CAWSVPGQSLPPQHF. The CDR3 DNA reads as TGTGCCTGGAGTGTTCCAGGGCAGTCCCTCCCGCCCCAGCATTTT. The chain combines TRBV30 with TRBJ1-5; possibly TRBD1 for D (5 bases). The CDR3 runs 15 residues. V lost 0 bases to trimming and J lost 9 bases, with 18 bases between them. Germline-derived CDR1 and CDR2 are GTSNPN and SVGIG (reference sequence).

As to this clone: At one end the junction does not follow the germline gene, possibly because of a read error. V gene TRBV2 combines with J gene TRBJ2-1; 9 nucleotides agree with TRBD2. Germline-derived CDR1 and CDR2 are SNHLY and FYNNEI. This CDR3 is built from 11 residues. CDR3 loop: CASRGTSIRVF. The CDR3 DNA reads as TGTGCCAGCAGGGGGACTAGCATCCGTGTCTTC.

In DNA, the CDR3 is TGTGCCAGCAGCCTCCCTAGCGGGAGCAATGAGCAGTTCTTC. Protein: CASSLPSGSNEQFF. The rearrangement joins TRBV9 to TRBJ2-1; TRBD2 matches at 10 bases. CDR3 length: 14 residues. The ends lost 4 bases at V and 6 bases at J; junction bases unmatched: 4. The germline V gene encodes CDR1 SGDLS and CDR2 YYNGEE.

V gene TRBV9 combines with J gene TRBJ2-6; no definite D call. The CDR3 has 15 residues. Per germline, CDR1 SGDLS and CDR2 YYNGEE. Trimming left V 2 bases short and J 1 base short, with 7 bases between. CDR3 DNA: TGTGCCAGCAGCGTCGTGCGGTCTGGGGCCAACGTCCTGACTTTC. It encodes CASSVVRSGANVLTF. The full variable domain, completed using reference TRBV9 and TRBJ2-6, is DSGVTQTPKHLITATGQRVTLRCSPRSGDLSVYWYQQSLDQGLQFLIQYYNGEERAKGNILERFSAQQFPDLHSELNLSSLELGDSALYFCASSVVRSGANVLTFGAGSRLTVL.

J is TRBJ2-5 and V is TRBV29-1; weak D call: TRBD2 (6 bases). CDR3 length equals 15 residues. The germline CDR1 and CDR2 sequences are SQVTM and ANQGSEA. Deletions cut 7 bases from V and 5 bases from J, with 23 bases between. DNA for the CDR3: TGCAGCGCCCAGGAGGGCAGGGTAAGCTTGGAGACCCAGTACTTC. Translating gives CSAQEGRVSLETQYF.

The chain employs TRBV12-5 and TRBJ1-2; maybe TRBD1 (6 bases). In germline, CDR1 is LGHNT, CDR2 FRNRAP. The CDR3 length is 14 residues. Trimming removed 1 base at V and 2 bases at J, with 8 bases between. CDR3 bases: TGTGCTAGTGGTTTGGATACAGGGAACTATGGCTACACCTTC. Translating it yields CASGLDTGNYGYTF. Supplemented by reference TRBV12-5 and TRBJ1-2, the full variable domain reads DARVTQTPRHKVTEMGQEVTMRCQPILGHNTVFWYRQTMMQGLELLAYFRNRAPLDDSGMPKDRFSAEMPDATLATLKIQPSEPRDSAVYFCASGLDTGNYGYTFGSGTRLTVV.

This chain links TRBV24-1 with TRBJ2-1, with TRBD2 matching 7 bases. The CDR3 loop spans 13 amino acids. Germline V lookup: CDR1 KGHDR, CDR2 SFDVKD. Germline trimming cut 8 bases from V and 6 bases from J; bases unmatched to any gene: 6. CDR3: CATISPSGNEQFF. The CDR3 DNA follows: TGTGCCACCATCTCACCTAGCGGCAATGAGCAGTTCTTC.

V is TRBV11-3 and J is TRBJ1-5, with D maybe TRBD1 (5 bases). This CDR3 is 18 amino acids long. Looked up from germline, CDR1 is SGHNT and CDR2 is YENEEA. Trimming removed 3 bases from V and 0 bases from J, with 18 bases in between. CDR3 DNA: TGTGCCAGCAGCTTCGTCGGTCGGCAGGGTCATAGCAATCAGCCCCAGCATTTT. Protein: CASSFVGRQGHSNQPQHF.

This clone showed up just a few times. The J gene is TRBJ1-2, the V gene TRBV4-2; 10 nucleotides line up with TRBD1. Germline assignment: CDR1 LGHNA and CDR2 YNFKEQ. V shed 1 base, J shed 6 bases, and the junction held 5 bases outside the gene matches. This CDR3 has 15 amino acids. DNA for the CDR3: TGTGCCAGCAGCCAAGTCGGGACAGGGGAGGATGGCTACACCTTC. It specifies CASSQVGTGEDGYTF.

The rearrangement joins TRBV27 to TRBJ2-7; 7 bases agree with TRBD1. The CDR3 extends over 11 amino acids. Germline V gene lookup returns CDR1 MNHEY and CDR2 SMNVEV (reference sequence). V lost 8 bases and J lost 4; bases outside the gene matches: 2. The CDR3 coding sequence is TGTGCCAGCCGACAGGGATACGAGCAGTACTTC. Translated, it gives CASRQGYEQYF.

This chain joins TRBV20-1 and TRBJ1-2; D not resolved. The CDR3 runs 10 residues. Germline-derived CDR1 and CDR2 are DFQATT and SNEGSKA (reference sequence). Trimming took off 5 bases at V and 10 bases at J, with 11 bases between the two ends. CDR3 in DNA: TGCAGTGCTTTCGGTAGTCACTACACCTTC. It translates to CSAFGSHYTF.